Presented here are 16 T cell receptor beta chains from one specimen sequenced in a study of beta chain features in type 1 diabetes. Every bit of the isolated RNA underwent reverse transcription, so sequencing read expressed TCRB transcripts. This table comes from immunoSEQ multiplex PCR, and its TCRdb copy is limited to in-frame clones, with some not included. The sample lists 240,000 or so clones, around a quarter occurring once. Specimen: central memory CD4+ T cells from blood. The receptors come from a man younger than 40 in good health.

The chain has TRBV5-4 and TRBJ2-5; D not certain. CDR3 size: 14 residues. The germline V gene encodes CDR1 SGHNT and CDR2 YYREEE (reference sequence). The germline V and J ends were trimmed by 1 base and 2 bases, with 9 bases remaining between them. This CDR3 is CASSLLQEQETQYF. The CDR3 DNA sequence: TGTGCCAGCAGCTTGCTGCAGGAGCAAGAGACCCAGTACTTC.

The chain couples TRBV29-1 to TRBJ2-3; D gene unclear. Germline CDR1 reads SQVTM; CDR2 reads ANQGSEA. Deletions cut 8 bases from V and 0 bases from J, with 6 bases between. This CDR3 has 11 amino acids. The CDR3 here is CSTSSTDTQYF. CDR3 DNA sequence: TGCAGCACTTCAAGCACAGATACGCAGTATTTT.

This clone turned up a few times. This rearrangement joins TRBV7-2 to TRBJ2-3; TRBD2 might be the D (6 bases). Germline V gives CDR1 SGHTA, CDR2 FQGNSA. V lost 1 base and J lost 8, with 16 bases in between. The length of the CDR3 is 15 residues. The CDR3 is CASSLDGGTSGTQYF. CDR3 in DNA: TGTGCCAGCAGCTTAGACGGGGGTACCTCGGGTACGCAGTATTTT.

The chain combines TRBV7-2 with TRBJ2-2; D is unclear. Germline V gene lookup returns CDR1 SGHTA and CDR2 FQGNSA. The CDR3 has 13 amino acids. V was pared by 3 bases and J by 8 bases, with 10 bases between. CDR3 amino acids: CASSFLEVGELFF. CDR3 coding DNA: TGTGCCAGCAGCTTCCTAGAGGTGGGGGAGCTGTTTTTT. The variable domain in full, with the rest retrieved from reference TRBV7-2 and TRBJ2-2, is GAGVSQSPSNKVTEKGKDVELRCDPISGHTALYWYRQSLGQGLEFLIYFQGNSAPDKSGLPSDRFSAERTGGSVSTLTIQRTQQEDSAVYLCASSFLEVGELFFGEGSRLTVL.

The chain is built from TRBV30 and TRBJ1-6; D may be TRBD1 (6 bases). Germline V gives CDR1 GTSNPN, CDR2 SVGIG (reference sequence). V was clipped by 6 bases and J by 7 bases, with 19 bases between them. This CDR3 has 15 residues. CDR3 DNA sequence: TGTGCCTGCACCATCAAGGGACACGGGAATTCACCCCTCCACTTT. It is translated as CACTIKGHGNSPLHF. Together with reference TRBV30 and TRBJ1-6, the CDR3 gives the full variable domain: SQTIHQWPATLVQPVGSPLSLECTVEGTSNPNLYWYRQAAGRGLQLLFYSVGIGQISSEVPQNLSASRPQDRQFILSSKKLLLSDSGFYLCACTIKGHGNSPLHFGNGTRLTVT.

This clone has just a few counts. The CDR3 here is CASSGDPGTISGTPQETQYF. CDR3 coding DNA: TGTGCCAGCAGTGGGGACCCCGGGACAATTTCCGGGACCCCTCAAGAGACCCAGTACTTC. The V and J genes are TRBV2 and TRBJ2-5; tentative D call: TRBD1 (6 bases). CDR3 size: 20 residues. CDR1 is SNHLY and CDR2 is FYNNEI in the germline V gene. V lost 4 bases, J lost 2 bases, and 29 bases lay in between.

This clone was counted only a few times. This sample includes further DNA sequences coding for the same CDR3. The gene calls are TRBV7-8 and TRBJ2-6; D is uncertain. Per the germline V gene, CDR1 is SGHVS and CDR2 is FQNEAQ. V lost 1 base and J 4 bases, leaving 8 bases between the germline ends. The CDR3 has 15 amino acids. In DNA, the CDR3 is TGTGCCAGCAGCTTAGGGGCTACCGGGGCCAACGTCCTGACTTTC. It translates to CASSLGATGANVLTF.

The chain combines TRBV5-4 with TRBJ2-7; D uncertain. Between the trimmed V and J ends, which lost 3 bases and 1 base, there was a span of 11 bases. CDR1 and CDR2 (germline): SGHNT, YYREEE (reference sequence). The CDR3 covers 14 residues. In nucleotides, the CDR3 is TGTGCCAGCAGCTCGTACTACAGTTCCTACGAGCAGTACTTC. Amino acids: CASSSYYSSYEQYF.

This clone was detected only once. A single base separates this from a much larger clone, so it may be a read error. The chain joins TRBV5-4 to TRBJ2-1; either TRBD1 or TRBD2 may fit D (5 bases each). Germline V lookup: CDR1 SGHNT, CDR2 YYREEE (reference sequence). CDR3 length: 13 residues. V lost 2 bases and J lost 13, with 16 bases in between. CDR3 in DNA: TGTGCCAGCAGCTTAGGCGCTGAGGGGATTCAGTTCTTC. Amino acid sequence: CASSLGAEGIQFF.

The table lists this clone with a few counts. This chain links TRBV30 with TRBJ2-1; D might be TRBD1 (5 bases). Per germline, CDR1 GTSNPN and CDR2 SVGIG (reference sequence). CDR3 length: 14 residues. Trimming took 2 bases from V and 5 from J, leaving 13 bases between them. CDR3 sequence reads: CAWSSKGVNNEQFF. Written as DNA, the CDR3 is TGTGCCTGGAGTTCAAAAGGGGTCAACAATGAGCAGTTCTTC.

The rearrangement links TRBV25-1 to TRBJ2-2; D not certain. The CDR3 consists of 15 residues. The germline V gene encodes CDR1 MGHDK and CDR2 SYGVNS. V lost 5 bases to trimming and J lost 0 bases, with 10 bases between them. CDR3 sequence (DNA): TGTGCCAGCAGTTCGATCAGGCCGAACACCGGGGAGCTGTTTTTT. This translates into CASSSIRPNTGELFF.

The V and J genes are TRBV2 and TRBJ2-6; D gene unclear. Germline CDR1 is SNHLY and CDR2 is FYNNEI. V gave up 3 bases and J gave up 2 bases, with 8 bases separating them. The CDR3 loop spans 15 amino acids. The CDR3 loop reads CASSDGHTGANVLTF. The CDR3 nucleotides are TGTGCCAGCAGTGACGGCCATACTGGGGCCAACGTCCTGACTTTC.

Comment on this clone: A read error may produce the germline difference seen at one junction end. The chain recombines TRBV7-2 with TRBJ2-3; TRBD2 matches at 12 bases. The CDR3 loop spans 17 amino acids. Germline CDR1 reads SGHTA; CDR2 reads FQGNSA. DNA for the CDR3: TGCGCCAGCAGCCAAGATCTAGCGGGAGGGCCCGAAGATACGCAGTATTTT. Translation gives CASSQDLAGGPEDTQYF.

This rearrangement joins TRBV15 to TRBJ2-5; 9 bases line up with TRBD1. The V and J ends lost 8 bases and 1 base, in that order; junction bases with no gene match: 5. The CDR3 totals 14 residues. Per the germline V gene, CDR1 is LNHNV and CDR2 is YYDKDF (reference sequence). The CDR3 coding sequence is TGTGCCACCCGGCGGGACAGGGCCCAAGAGACCCAGTACTTC. This codes for CATRRDRAQETQYF.

Comment on this clone: The junction shows a germline mismatch at one end, possibly a read error. This chain links TRBV29-1 with TRBJ1-1, with D unresolved. The CDR3 loop spans 12 amino acids. CDR1 and CDR2 (germline): SQVTM, ANQGSEA. CDR3 in amino acids: CSAKNLNTGAFF. The CDR3 coding sequence is TGCAGCGCAAAAAACTTGAACACTGGAGCTTTCTTT.

This chain connects TRBV28 to TRBJ1-2; D is perhaps TRBD1 (6 bases). Per the germline V gene, CDR1 is MDHEN and CDR2 is SYDVKM. The CDR3 has 17 amino acids. V lost 3 bases and J lost 3, with 20 bases in between. CDR3 amino acids: CASSFFAAGGAHYGYTF. The CDR3 DNA reads as TGTGCCAGCAGTTTCTTCGCGGCGGGGGGCGCACACTATGGCTACACCTTC.